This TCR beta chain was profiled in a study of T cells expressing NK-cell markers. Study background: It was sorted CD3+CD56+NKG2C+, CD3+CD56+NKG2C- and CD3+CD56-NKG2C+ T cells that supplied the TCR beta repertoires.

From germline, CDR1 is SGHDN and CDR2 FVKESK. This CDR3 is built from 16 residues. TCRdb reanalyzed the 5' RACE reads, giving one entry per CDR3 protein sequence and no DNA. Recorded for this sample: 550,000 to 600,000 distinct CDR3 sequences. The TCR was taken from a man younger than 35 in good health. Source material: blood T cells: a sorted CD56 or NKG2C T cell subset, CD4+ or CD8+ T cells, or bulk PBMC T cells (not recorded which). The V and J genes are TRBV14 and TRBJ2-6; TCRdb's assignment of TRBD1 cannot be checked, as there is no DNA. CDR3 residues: CASTRQGLTGANVLTF. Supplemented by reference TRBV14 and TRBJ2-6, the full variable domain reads EAGVTQFPSHSVIEKGQTVTLRCDPISGHDNLYWYRRVMGKEIKFLLHFVKESKQDESGMPNNRFLAERTGGTYSTLKVQPAELEDSGVYFCASTRQGLTGANVLTFGAGSRLTVL.